The text below deals with one TCR beta chain. The same CDR3 is also encoded by other DNA sequences in this sample. 13 Jbeta primers and 60 Vbeta primers were used for the PCR. The method was immunoSEQ multiplex PCR; TCRdb's version includes in-frame clones alone and lacks a portion of them. The data contain about 130,000 clones, about 82% of them singletons. These data belong to a study of cytomegalovirus exposure and HLA in healthy donors. Germline V gene sequence: CDR1 SGHVS, CDR2 FNYEAQ. The CDR3 is 14 amino acids. J gave up 2 bases and V 5 bases, and 3 bases lay outside the gene matches. The donors, nominally healthy at sampling, likely had unrecorded immune exposures.

This TCR derives from a young man in good health and CMV-seronegative. The sample consisted of PBMCs. The chain links TRBV7-6 to TRBJ2-1, with 7 bases lining up with TRBD1. The CDR3 nucleotides are TGTGCCAGCAGCCAAGGGGGCACCTACAATGAGCAGTTCTTC. Residues: CASSQGGTYNEQFF.